This T cell receptor (beta chain) was profiled in a study of T-cell memory formation after mild COVID-19. Overall study findings and caveats: Researchers report contracting CD4+ clones mostly in CM and EM, with CD8+ clones in EMRA. Some clones that responded turned up in pre-infection memory, which suggests that cross-reactive memory joined in.

This CDR3 is built from 13 residues. Germline lookup yields CDR1 SGHTA and CDR2 FQGTGA. Trimming stripped 5 bases from V and 4 bases from J, with 12 bases between. Notes on this clonotype: Its antigen remains unknown.

Amplification by 5'RACE using constant-segment primers produced TCR alpha and TCR beta cDNA libraries that carried sample barcodes and UMIs. TCRdb reanalysed the 5' RACE reads using MiXCR and keeps one entry per CDR3 protein. The sample yields about 420,000 distinct CDR3 sequences, 23% seen once. The sequenced sample consisted of PBMCs or a T cell subset sorted from them (not recorded which). This chain joins TRBV7-3 and TRBJ2-7, with D tentatively TRBD2 (6 bases). The sequence derives from an adult woman who had mild COVID-19 (a few samples of this study predate the infection). Cell type and time point are not known. In nucleotides, the CDR3 is TGTGCCAGCAGCCCAGAGGAGGGGTACGAGCAGTACTTC. It codes for CASSPEEGYEQYF.